This TCR beta chain was sequenced during a study of low-dose radiotherapy and immunotherapy resistance in tumors. Each donor was administered nivolumab, ipilimumab, aspirin, low-dose cyclophosphamide and low-dose radiotherapy. Gene-specific TRAV and TRBV primers were used for first-strand cDNA, covering alpha and beta chains. PCR amplification of the TCRs was performed with Phusion for 20 PCR cycles, and it relied on a constant-region primer together with a V-primer adapter. TCRdb ran MiXCR on the reads and lists one entry per CDR3 protein. The sample lists fewer than 8,000 distinct CDR3 sequences, 55% to 75% occurring once. This TCR was recovered from a human donor with advanced metastatic prostate, ovarian, gallbladder or colorectal cancer (not recorded which). This table probably holds off-target reads from a library built for another chain.

This chain's CDR3 is CASSPGAGGQQSGGRAYNEQFF. CDR3 bases: TGTGCCAGCAGTCCTGGGGCGGGGGGCCAACAATCTGGCGGGAGGGCCTACAATGAGCAGTTCTTC. The J gene is TRBJ2-1, the V gene TRBV28, with 9 bases identical to TRBD2. This CDR3 has 22 residues. J was trimmed by 2 bases and V by 5 bases; bases with no gene match: 25. Germline CDR1 reads MDHEN; CDR2 reads SYDVKM. Combining the CDR3 with reference TRBV28 and TRBJ2-1 gives the whole variable domain DVKVTQSSRYLVKRTGEKVFLECVQDMDHENMFWYRQDPGLGLRLIYFSYDVKMKEKGDIPEGYSVSREKKERFSLILESASTNQTSMYLCASSPGAGGQQSGGRAYNEQFFGPGTRLTVL.